This T cell receptor beta chain is drawn from a study of cytomegalovirus exposure and HLA in healthy donors. Germline V gene lookup returns CDR1 GTSNPN and CDR2 SVGIG (reference sequence). The CDR3 consists of 12 residues. V lost 0 bases and J 14 bases, leaving 13 bases between the germline ends. This table comes from immunoSEQ multiplex PCR, and its TCRdb copy is limited to in-frame clones, with some not included. The sample consists of a few hundred thousand clones, 90% of them appearing once. Sequencing was performed on PBMCs. The J gene is TRBJ1-4, the V gene TRBV30; no reliable D call. This TCR was sampled from a woman younger than 35 in good health and CMV-seronegative. CDR3 loop: CAWSVPAGRLFF. The CDR3 nucleotides read TGTGCCTGGAGTGTACCGGCAGGCAGGCTGTTTTTT.